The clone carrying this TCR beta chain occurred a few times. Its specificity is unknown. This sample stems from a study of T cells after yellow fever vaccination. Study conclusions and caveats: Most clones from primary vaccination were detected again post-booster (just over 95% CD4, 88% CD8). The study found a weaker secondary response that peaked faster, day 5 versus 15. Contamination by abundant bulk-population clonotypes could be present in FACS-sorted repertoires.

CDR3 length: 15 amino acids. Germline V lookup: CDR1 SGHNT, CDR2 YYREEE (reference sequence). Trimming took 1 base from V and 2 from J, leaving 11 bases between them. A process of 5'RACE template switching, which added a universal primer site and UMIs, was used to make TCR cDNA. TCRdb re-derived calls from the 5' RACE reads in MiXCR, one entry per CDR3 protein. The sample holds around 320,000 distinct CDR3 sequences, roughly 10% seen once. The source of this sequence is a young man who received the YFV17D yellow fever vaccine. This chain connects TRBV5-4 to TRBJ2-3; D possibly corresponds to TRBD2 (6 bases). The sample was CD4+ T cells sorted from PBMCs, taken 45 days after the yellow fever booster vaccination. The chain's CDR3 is CASSLRSGPTDTQYF. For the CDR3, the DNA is TGTGCCAGCAGCTTGCGTAGCGGACCCACAGATACGCAGTATTTT.